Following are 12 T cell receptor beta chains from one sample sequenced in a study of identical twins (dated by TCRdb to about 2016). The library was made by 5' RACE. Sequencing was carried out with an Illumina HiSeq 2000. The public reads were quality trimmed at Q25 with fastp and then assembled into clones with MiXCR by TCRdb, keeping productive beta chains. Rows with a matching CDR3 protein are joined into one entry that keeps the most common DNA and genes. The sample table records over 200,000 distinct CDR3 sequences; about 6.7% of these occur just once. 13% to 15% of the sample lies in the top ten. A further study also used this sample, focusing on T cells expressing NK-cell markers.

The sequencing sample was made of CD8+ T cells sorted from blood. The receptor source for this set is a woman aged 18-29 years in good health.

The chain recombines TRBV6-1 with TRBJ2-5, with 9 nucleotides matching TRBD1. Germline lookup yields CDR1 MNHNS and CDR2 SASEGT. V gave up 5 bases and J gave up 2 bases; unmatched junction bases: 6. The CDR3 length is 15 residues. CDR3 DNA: TGTGCCAGCAGTCCCAGGACAGGGGCACAAGAGACCCAGTACTTC. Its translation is CASSPRTGAQETQYF.

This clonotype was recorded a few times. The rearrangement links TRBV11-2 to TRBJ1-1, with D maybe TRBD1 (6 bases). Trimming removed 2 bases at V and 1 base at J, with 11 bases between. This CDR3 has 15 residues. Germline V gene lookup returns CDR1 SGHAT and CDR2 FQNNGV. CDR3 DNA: TGTGCCAGCAGCTTAATTACAGGGTCGAACACTGAAGCTTTCTTT. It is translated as CASSLITGSNTEAFF.

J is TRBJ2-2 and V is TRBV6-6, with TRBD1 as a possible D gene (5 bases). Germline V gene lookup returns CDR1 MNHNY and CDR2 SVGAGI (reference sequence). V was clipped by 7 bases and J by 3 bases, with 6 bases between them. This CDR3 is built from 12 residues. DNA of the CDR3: TGTGCCAGCAAACAGGACACCGGGGAGCTGTTTTTT. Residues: CASKQDTGELFF.

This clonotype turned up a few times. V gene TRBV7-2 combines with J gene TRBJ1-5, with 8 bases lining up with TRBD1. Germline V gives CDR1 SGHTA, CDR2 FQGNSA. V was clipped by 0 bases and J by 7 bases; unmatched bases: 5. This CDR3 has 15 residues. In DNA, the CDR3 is TGTGCCAGCAGCTTAGCGGACAGGGAGGACCAGCCCCAGCATTTT. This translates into CASSLADREDQPQHF.

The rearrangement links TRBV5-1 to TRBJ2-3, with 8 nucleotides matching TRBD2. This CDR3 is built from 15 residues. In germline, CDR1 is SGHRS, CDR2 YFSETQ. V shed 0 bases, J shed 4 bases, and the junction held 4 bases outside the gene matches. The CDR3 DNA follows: TGCGCCAGCAGCTTGGATGGCGGGAGGTCAGATACGCAGTATTTT. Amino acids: CASSLDGGRSDTQYF.

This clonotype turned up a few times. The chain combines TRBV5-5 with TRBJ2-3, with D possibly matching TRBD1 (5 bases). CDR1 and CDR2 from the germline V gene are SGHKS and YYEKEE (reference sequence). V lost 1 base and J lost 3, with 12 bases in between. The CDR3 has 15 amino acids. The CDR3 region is CASSLFQGETDTQYF. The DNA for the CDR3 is TGTGCCAGCAGCTTGTTCCAGGGTGAGACAGATACGCAGTATTTT.

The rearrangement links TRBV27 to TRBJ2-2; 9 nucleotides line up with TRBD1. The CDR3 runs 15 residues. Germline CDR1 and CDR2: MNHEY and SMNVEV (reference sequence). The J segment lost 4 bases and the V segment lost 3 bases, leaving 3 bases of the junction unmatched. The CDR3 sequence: CASSFETGGTGELFF. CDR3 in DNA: TGTGCCAGCAGTTTTGAGACAGGGGGCACCGGGGAGCTGTTTTTT.

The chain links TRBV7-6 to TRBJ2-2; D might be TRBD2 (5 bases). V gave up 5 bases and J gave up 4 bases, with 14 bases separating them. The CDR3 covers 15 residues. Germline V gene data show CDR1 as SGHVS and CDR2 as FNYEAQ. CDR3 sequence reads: CASSRGKGGTGELFF. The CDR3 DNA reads TGTGCCAGCAGCCGAGGGAAAGGAGGCACCGGGGAGCTGTTTTTT.

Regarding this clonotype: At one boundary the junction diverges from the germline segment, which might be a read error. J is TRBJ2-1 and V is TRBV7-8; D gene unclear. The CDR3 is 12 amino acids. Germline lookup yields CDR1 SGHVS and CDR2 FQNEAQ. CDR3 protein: CASSPNYNEQFF. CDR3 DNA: TGTGCCAGCAGCCCCAATTACAATGAACAGTTCTTC.

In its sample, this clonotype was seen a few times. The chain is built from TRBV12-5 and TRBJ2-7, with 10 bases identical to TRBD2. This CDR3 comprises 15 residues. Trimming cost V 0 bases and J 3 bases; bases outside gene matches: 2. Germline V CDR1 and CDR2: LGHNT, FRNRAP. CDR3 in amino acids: CASGLVSSGSYEQYF. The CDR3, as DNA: TGTGCTAGTGGTTTGGTATCTAGCGGGAGCTACGAGCAGTACTTC.

The CDR3 DNA sequence: TGTGCCAGCAGCGTAGGTGAATCCTTTGAGCAGTTCTTC. It yields the protein CASSVGESFEQFF. This chain connects TRBV9 to TRBJ2-1; no firm D call. V gave up 0 bases and J gave up 9 bases, with 10 bases separating them. Looked up from germline, CDR1 is SGDLS and CDR2 is YYNGEE. The CDR3 spans 13 residues.

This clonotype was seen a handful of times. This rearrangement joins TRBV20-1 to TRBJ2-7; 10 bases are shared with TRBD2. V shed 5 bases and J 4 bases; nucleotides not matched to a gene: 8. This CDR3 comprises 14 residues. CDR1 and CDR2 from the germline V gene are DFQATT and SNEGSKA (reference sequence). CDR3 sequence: CSAVKRGGPYEQYF. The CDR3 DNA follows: TGCAGTGCTGTGAAGCGGGGGGGCCCTTACGAGCAGTACTTC.